The clone carrying this T cell receptor beta chain was detected ten times or more. For TCRbeta, the library was prepared with unique molecular identifiers. TCRdb independently ran MiXCR on the PCR reads; one entry per CDR3 protein. The table records around 600,000 distinct CDR3 sequences, more than 20% of them present only once. These data come from a study of T-cell reconstitution after alpha-beta-depleted transplantation in children. The CDR3 covers 16 residues. The V and J ends lost 4 bases and 3 bases respectively, with 13 bases between them. This chain links TRBV12-3 or TRBV12-4 with TRBJ2-6; possible D gene TRBD2, 6 bases. The input for sequencing was PBMCs, mostly from graft donor cells, taken 360 days after TCRalphabeta/CD19-depleted stem cell transplant. This TCR was recovered from a boy in the first two years of life who had a stem cell transplant for acute myeloid leukemia, so the T cells may come from the graft donor. CDR3 in DNA: TGTGCCAGCAGTTCTGGGGGAGGTAGTGGGGCCAACGTCCTGACTTTC. As protein: CASSSGGGSGANVLTF.